This T cell receptor beta chain originates from a study of regulatory T cells in long-lasting Graves disease. Study conclusions and caveats: Patients with persistent disease showed a bias toward TRBV28, TRBJ1-2 and TRBJ2-5.

Time point: newly diagnosed GD, antithyroid drugs for less than 3 months. PBMC RNA was the source of the TCR library. Graves' disease diagnoses used American Thyroid Association guidelines. J gave up 7 bases and V 1 base, and 11 bases lay outside the gene matches. This CDR3 contains 16 residues. From germline, CDR1 is SGHDT and CDR2 YYEEEE. With iRepertoire HTBI primers and Arm-PCR of CDR3 regions, TCR beta libraries were built. In TCRdb, the multiplex PCR reads were re-called with MiXCR into one record per CDR3 protein. Among approximately 390,000 distinct CDR3 sequences, around 15% were seen once, and the ten largest hold around 20%. This clonotype was observed a few times. Antigen specificity is unknown. These data are also associated with another study on T cells in Graves' hyperthyroidism and ophthalmopathy.

Sequenced material: peripheral blood mononuclear cells (PBMCs), taken at new diagnosis, from a patient treated with antithyroid drugs. The sequence derives from a woman younger than 30 with Graves disease. This chain joins TRBV5-6 and TRBJ2-7; TRBD1 matches 10 bases. As DNA, the CDR3 is TGTGCCAGCAGCTTGTGGGGAACGACAGGGGGCCGGGAGCAGTACTTC. Protein sequence: CASSLWGTTGGREQYF.